This T cell receptor beta chain was sequenced for a study of CD8 T cells in Susac syndrome. It was with random hexamers that about 0.45 to 1 ug RNA was reverse transcribed. Coverage of TCR beta CDR3 amplification by immunoSEQ multiplex PCR extended to 54 Vbeta and 13 Jbeta. From the immunoSEQ multiplex PCR reads, TCRdb called clonotypes with MiXCR, one entry per CDR3 protein. The top ten hold 0.08% to 0.095% of the sample, which has a few hundred thousand distinct CDR3 sequences, roughly 96% seen once. The multiple sclerosis controls were treatment-naive patients affected by stable or active relapsing-remitting disease. The germline CDR1 and CDR2 sequences are SQVTM and ANQGSEA. The CDR3 consists of 15 residues. The V gene end was trimmed by 7 bases and the J gene end by 0 bases; junction bases not matched to a gene: 8.

The clonotype originates from a human donor with multiple sclerosis. Sequenced sample: CD4+ T cells from PBMCs. The chain is built from TRBV29-1 and TRBJ1-1; 10 bases agree with TRBD1. The CDR3 DNA follows: TGCAGCGAAGGTGGGACAGGGGCCTTGAACACTGAAGCTTTCTTT. Amino acid sequence: CSEGGTGALNTEAFF.